This T cell receptor (beta chain) was identified during a study of post-analysis software for immune sequencing data. As for the study in general: Disease courses included relapsing-remitting, secondary progressive and progressive-relapsing multiple sclerosis.

Unique molecular identifiers featured in each of the TCR beta cDNA libraries. A population of roughly 0.9 to 11 million T cells gave rise to roughly 0.5 million cDNA molecules. TCRdb analysed the PCR reads with MiXCR anew, one entry per CDR3 protein. The sample gives some 700,000 distinct CDR3 sequences, approximately 59% of which show up once; approximately 11% is in the top ten. CDR1 MDHEN and CDR2 SYDVKM come from the germline V gene. This CDR3 is built from 15 residues. V dropped 7 bases and J dropped 6 bases, with 18 bases sitting between them. Study results and caveats: TRBV5-6, TRBV5-1 and TRBV20-1 were among 4 or 5 TRBV segments more frequent in patients than controls. Versus controls, multiple sclerosis patients showed significantly lower diversity (normalized Chao1).

Notes on this clonotype: Its target is not known.

The receptor was derived from a girl aged 2-10 years with multiple sclerosis. The chain joins TRBV28 to TRBJ2-2, with TRBD1 as a possible D gene (6 bases). Material: blood. The CDR3 reads CASKFGGVGAGELFF. CDR3 sequence (DNA): TGTGCCAGCAAGTTTGGGGGCGTTGGGGCCGGGGAGCTGTTTTTT.